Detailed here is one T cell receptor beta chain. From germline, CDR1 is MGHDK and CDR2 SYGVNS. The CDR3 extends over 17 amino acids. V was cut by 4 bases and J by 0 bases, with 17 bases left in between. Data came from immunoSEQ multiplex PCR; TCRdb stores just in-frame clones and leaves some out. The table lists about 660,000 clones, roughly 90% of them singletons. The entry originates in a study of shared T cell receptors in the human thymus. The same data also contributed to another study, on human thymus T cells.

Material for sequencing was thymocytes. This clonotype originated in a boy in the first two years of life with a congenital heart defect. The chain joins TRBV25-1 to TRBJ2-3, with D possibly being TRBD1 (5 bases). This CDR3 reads CASSVGVLLYSTDTQYF. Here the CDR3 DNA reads TGTGCCAGCAGTGTAGGGGTCCTGTTATACAGCACAGATACGCAGTATTTT.